The clone carrying this TCR beta chain appeared once. This sample is part of a study of blood T cell repertoires in COVID-19. Study-level background: Samples came from the United States, Italy and Spain, spanning acute and convalescent COVID-19. T cells, B-cell-depleted T cells, or PBMCs supplied cDNA or gDNA.

In the study's own analysis: Amplification of reference gene primers provided the estimated nucleated cell counts. Clones were sequenced by immunoSEQ multiplex PCR, and TCRdb holds only the in-frame ones, with some missing. D and trimming come from the DNA, and the V and J calls and clone size come from that table. The top ten clones hold 3% of a sample with 250,000 or so clones, 86% of them seen once. V shed 3 bases and J shed 1 base, with 9 bases lying between them. Per germline, CDR1 PRHDT and CDR2 FYEKMQ (reference sequence). This CDR3 contains 15 residues. The clonotype originates from a woman in her twenties or thirties with active or convalescent COVID-19. V and J are TRBV13 and TRBJ2-2, with D unclear. The sample comprised peripheral blood. The CDR3 loop is CASSFFTGNTGELFF. The CDR3 DNA sequence: TGTGCCAGCAGCTTTTTCACGGGGAACACCGGGGAGCTGTTTTTT.